Listed below are T cell receptor beta chains from one sample, sequenced in a study of T cell repertoires in cytomegalovirus infection. TCRdb analysed the reads with MiXCR anew, one entry per CDR3 protein. The sample contains approximately 910,000 distinct CDR3 sequences, roughly 30% of which appear only once. No cognate antigen is known for these TCRs. Sequenced here: cultured CD8+ T cells from PBMCs, sampled from culture after CMV antigen stimulation. The source is a human donor in good health (CMV status not recorded). Some clones in this sample may be carry-over from other donors' samples. The CDR3 runs from the conserved cysteine through the conserved F or W. Each record gives: clone size, J gene, V gene, CDR3 protein. Clone size is shown for a subset of rows, as once, few, many or a class of expanded clone.

clone_size: .
j_call: TRBJ1-1
v_call: TRBV27
cdr3_aa: CASSFDSTNTEAFF

clone_size: few
j_call: TRBJ1-1
v_call: TRBV2
cdr3_aa: CASSGPHDEGARAEAFF

clone_size: .
j_call: TRBJ1-5
v_call: TRBV7-9
cdr3_aa: CASSSWTGRPMDNQPQHF

clone_size: many
j_call: TRBJ2-1
v_call: TRBV7-6
cdr3_aa: CASSPRGDLQEFF

clone_size: .
j_call: TRBJ2-5
v_call: TRBV12-3/TRBV12-4
cdr3_aa: CASSSTGLAGYQETQYF

clone_size: few
j_call: TRBJ1-1
v_call: TRBV18
cdr3_aa: CASSPFGTDTEAFF

clone_size: many
j_call: TRBJ1-2
v_call: TRBV10-3
cdr3_aa: CAISPDRNYGYTF

clone_size: .
j_call: TRBJ2-1
v_call: TRBV11-3
cdr3_aa: CASSLTSGDSNEQFF

clone_size: many
j_call: TRBJ1-1
v_call: TRBV7-6
cdr3_aa: CASSLGGPLTEAFF

clone_size: few
j_call: TRBJ2-1
v_call: TRBV7-9
cdr3_aa: CATGTGGLEEQFF

clone_size: .
j_call: TRBJ2-2
v_call: TRBV14
cdr3_aa: CASSPPGIGGELFF

clone_size: few
j_call: TRBJ2-1
v_call: TRBV7-6
cdr3_aa: CASRAAGVYNEQFF

clone_size: few
j_call: TRBJ2-3
v_call: TRBV5-1
cdr3_aa: CASREGGTDTQYF

clone_size: .
j_call: TRBJ1-1
v_call: TRBV4-1
cdr3_aa: CASSHQTGSTEAFF

clone_size: few
j_call: TRBJ1-4
v_call: TRBV4-3
cdr3_aa: CASSQASYLLVDNEKLFF

clone_size: .
j_call: TRBJ2-5
v_call: TRBV5-6
cdr3_aa: CASSTRQASQETQYF

clone_size: .
j_call: TRBJ2-7
v_call: TRBV18
cdr3_aa: CASSPTDRGSSYEQYF

clone_size: many
j_call: TRBJ1-1
v_call: TRBV6-1
cdr3_aa: CASSEAWGNTEAFF

clone_size: few
j_call: TRBJ2-3
v_call: TRBV12-3/TRBV12-4
cdr3_aa: CASTPPRGGRADTQYF

clone_size: .
j_call: TRBJ2-7
v_call: TRBV6-2/TRBV6-3
cdr3_aa: CASSYTADEQYF

clone_size: .
j_call: TRBJ1-1
v_call: TRBV7-8
cdr3_aa: CASSTRDDSMNTEAFF

clone_size: .
j_call: TRBJ1-1
v_call: TRBV25-1
cdr3_aa: CASSRRGTRSTEAFF

clone_size: many
j_call: TRBJ2-1
v_call: TRBV7-9
cdr3_aa: CASSLNGIDEQFF

clone_size: .
j_call: TRBJ2-5
v_call: TRBV6-1
cdr3_aa: CASSEEPTGVETQYF

clone_size: few
j_call: TRBJ2-2
v_call: TRBV12-3/TRBV12-4
cdr3_aa: CASSLKGLTGELFF

clone_size: many
j_call: TRBJ1-1
v_call: TRBV6-4
cdr3_aa: CASSEQGSWADTEAFF

clone_size: few
j_call: TRBJ1-1
v_call: TRBV6-2/TRBV6-3
cdr3_aa: CASSPITGLRAILDTEAFF

clone_size: .
j_call: TRBJ2-3
v_call: TRBV19
cdr3_aa: CASSVLGGGTDTQYF

clone_size: many
j_call: TRBJ2-4
v_call: TRBV4-2
cdr3_aa: CASSQDQTDRNIQYF

clone_size: many
j_call: TRBJ2-1
v_call: TRBV7-3
cdr3_aa: CASSPWIYNEQFF

clone_size: .
j_call: TRBJ1-4
v_call: TRBV12-3/TRBV12-4
cdr3_aa: CASSYEGPNEKLFF

clone_size: few
j_call: TRBJ1-5
v_call: TRBV7-9
cdr3_aa: CASSGDRGEDQPQHF

clone_size: .
j_call: TRBJ2-1
v_call: TRBV11-2
cdr3_aa: CASSLGLRGLNEQFF

clone_size: many
j_call: TRBJ1-1
v_call: TRBV7-2
cdr3_aa: CASSLNTGGTEAFF

clone_size: .
j_call: TRBJ2-3
v_call: TRBV2
cdr3_aa: CAQQGSTDTQYF

clone_size: few
j_call: TRBJ1-2
v_call: TRBV10-3
cdr3_aa: CAIPGAANYGYTF

clone_size: many
j_call: TRBJ2-1
v_call: TRBV7-6
cdr3_aa: CASSLGASGGPPRHEQFF

clone_size: .
j_call: TRBJ1-4
v_call: TRBV7-8
cdr3_aa: CASSLSGQSNEKLFF

clone_size: few
j_call: TRBJ2-4
v_call: TRBV7-9
cdr3_aa: CASSHRGDKNIQYF

clone_size: few
j_call: TRBJ2-3
v_call: TRBV27
cdr3_aa: CASSFLGAQKDTQYF

clone_size: many
j_call: TRBJ2-2
v_call: TRBV7-7
cdr3_aa: CASSLAPAGGPLWNTGELFF

clone_size: .
j_call: TRBJ2-5
v_call: TRBV6-5
cdr3_aa: CASSYGASGGPAPQYF

clone_size: few
j_call: TRBJ1-5
v_call: TRBV12-3/TRBV12-4
cdr3_aa: CASQSPDQPQHF

clone_size: .
j_call: TRBJ2-3
v_call: TRBV7-4
cdr3_aa: CASSLIVNTQYF

clone_size: few
j_call: TRBJ2-5
v_call: TRBV4-2
cdr3_aa: CASSQPGLAGGEETQYF

clone_size: .
j_call: TRBJ2-6
v_call: TRBV12-3/TRBV12-4
cdr3_aa: CASSWIGGANVLTF

clone_size: few
j_call: TRBJ2-1
v_call: TRBV27
cdr3_aa: CASSAYGDEQFF

clone_size: once
j_call: TRBJ1-6
v_call: TRBV9
cdr3_aa: CASSERTGRNSPLHF

clone_size: few
j_call: TRBJ1-4
v_call: TRBV12-3/TRBV12-4
cdr3_aa: CASSFWDSTNEKLFF